This T cell receptor beta chain came from a study of T cell repertoires in cytomegalovirus infection. Across the whole study: Through public TCR beta signatures, both CMV infection and matching HLA type were indicated. Study-level findings and limits: HLA-C-restricted, CMV-specific TCR beta clonotypes were dominant ex vivo. CMV carriers with the relevant HLA were identified by cumulative public TCR beta family frequency.

Using its own MiXCR run on the reads, TCRdb lists one record per CDR3 protein. The sample lists around 630,000 distinct CDR3 sequences, approximately 24% seen once, with 8% in the top ten. On this clonotype: Antigen unknown.

The TCR sequence derives from a human donor in good health (CMV status not recorded). Some clones in this sample may be carry-over from other donors' samples. Specimen: CD8+ T cells from PBMCs.

The CDR3 is CASSVQGSGYGYTF. CDR3 sequence (DNA): TGTGCCAGCAGCGTACAGGGTTCCGGCTATGGCTACACCTTC. The gene calls are TRBV28 and TRBJ1-2; tentatively, D is TRBD1 (6 bases). The CDR3 extends over 14 amino acids. The V gene lost 6 bases and the J gene lost 4 bases, with 15 bases spanning the gap. Germline V CDR1 and CDR2: MDHEN, SYDVKM.